This T cell receptor (beta chain) was profiled in a study of shared clonotypes between healthy human individuals. As for the study in general: Donors had three CD4 naive, three CD4 memory, two CD8 naive and one CD8 memory plate apiece.

In the authors' workflow: Junction-only sequences produced by ImmunoSEQ had no quality scores, so filtering differed. Generated by immunoSEQ multiplex PCR, the TCRdb table keeps only in-frame clones and is missing some. That table is the source of V, J and clone size, and D and trimming were worked out from the DNA. The sample holds about 2.3 million clones, under 95% seen once. On this clone itself: The antigen is unknown.

Study conclusions and caveats: A small donor pool kept down the genetic and exposure-history diversity that was represented.

Caucasian adults living in Nashville, Tennessee, provided all samples. Unmatched junction bases numbered 9, after V lost 5 bases and J lost 8 bases. Germline V gene data show CDR1 as MDHEN and CDR2 as SYDVKM. The length of the CDR3 is 15 residues. The V and J genes are TRBV28 and TRBJ1-2; 12 bases map to TRBD1. The sample comprised naive CD4+ T cells from PBMCs. Documented subset: CD45RA+ positively selected. This TCR derives from a man aged 18-30 years in good health. Some clones in this sample may be carry-over from other donors' samples. CDR3 amino acids: CASSTQGQGAPGYTF. In nucleotides, the CDR3 is TGTGCCAGCAGTACCCAGGGACAGGGGGCGCCCGGCTACACCTTC.